These T cell receptor beta chains were read from a single sample in a study of identical twins. Each CDR3 protein is one row after TCRdb ran MiXCR on the 5' RACE reads. Of just over 500,000 distinct CDR3 sequences in the sample, approximately 22% were seen once. The same sample was also studied in work on T cells expressing NK-cell markers.

Sequenced sample: CD4+ T cells sorted from blood. These receptors all stem from a woman aged 18 to 35 in good health. CDR3s include the opening cysteine and the closing phenylalanine or tryptophan. D genes are given only for firm matches. Size is omitted from some rows. Given values are once, few, many or a class for expanded clones.

D gene: .; clone size: .; J gene: TRBJ2-3; V gene: TRBV7-8; CDR3 DNA: TGTGCCAGCAGCTTAGTTCCTGAGGAAACAGATACGCAGTATTTT; CDR3 protein: CASSLVPEETDTQYF
D gene: .; clone size: .; J gene: TRBJ1-1; V gene: TRBV12-3/TRBV12-4; CDR3 DNA: TGTGCCTCGGGGCGGACTGAAGCTTTCTTT; CDR3 protein: CASGRTEAFF
D gene: TRBD2; clone size: .; J gene: TRBJ2-2; V gene: TRBV20-1; CDR3 DNA: TGCAGTGCTCGGAAACTAGCGGGGGTCACCGGGGAGCTGTTTTTT; CDR3 protein: CSARKLAGVTGELFF
D gene: TRBD2; clone size: .; J gene: TRBJ2-3; V gene: TRBV20-1; CDR3 DNA: TGCAGTGCTCATCTAGCGGGGAGGGGCACAGATACGCAGTATTTT; CDR3 protein: CSAHLAGRGTDTQYF
D gene: .; clone size: many; J gene: TRBJ1-4; V gene: TRBV5-6; CDR3 DNA: TGTGCCAGCAGCTTGAACCCCCATGGAAAACTGTTTTTT; CDR3 protein: CASSLNPHGKLFF
D gene: .; clone size: few; J gene: TRBJ1-5; V gene: TRBV10-3; CDR3 DNA: TGTGCCATCAGTGAAGGTGGGGGGGCCAATCAGCCCCAGCATTTT; CDR3 protein: CAISEGGGANQPQHF
D gene: TRBD1; clone size: .; J gene: TRBJ2-5; V gene: TRBV5-1; CDR3 DNA: TGCGCCAGCAGCTGGACGGGACAGAGTCAAGAGACCCAGTACTTC; CDR3 protein: CASSWTGQSQETQYF
D gene: .; clone size: .; J gene: TRBJ1-1; V gene: TRBV20-1; CDR3 DNA: TGCAGTGCTAGAGTGACGGCTTTCGAAGCTTTCTTT; CDR3 protein: CSARVTAFEAFF
D gene: TRBD1; clone size: few; J gene: TRBJ2-5; V gene: TRBV20-1; CDR3 DNA: TGCAGTGCGTCTCGGGACAGTAGGCAAGAGACCCAGTACTTC; CDR3 protein: CSASRDSRQETQYF
D gene: TRBD1; clone size: .; J gene: TRBJ2-3; V gene: TRBV29-1; CDR3 DNA: TGCAGCTCCCGAACGGGACAGGGGAAAGGTACGCAGTATTTT; CDR3 protein: CSSRTGQGKGTQYF
D gene: TRBD2; clone size: once; J gene: TRBJ2-2; V gene: TRBV6-1; CDR3 DNA: TGTGCCAGCACCAGCGGGAGGAACACCGGGGAGCTGTTTTTT; CDR3 protein: CASTSGRNTGELFF
D gene: .; clone size: .; J gene: TRBJ2-4; V gene: TRBV19; CDR3 DNA: TGTGCCAGCAGGGACCTAGCCAAAAACATTCAGTACTTC; CDR3 protein: CASRDLAKNIQYF
D gene: .; clone size: .; J gene: TRBJ2-7; V gene: TRBV21-1; CDR3 DNA: TGTGCCAGCAGCTACACGGGCGCGGAAAGTAAAGCTTGGTACTACGAGCAGTACTTC; CDR3 protein: CASSYTGAESKAWYYEQYF
D gene: TRBD1; clone size: .; J gene: TRBJ2-7; V gene: TRBV20-1; CDR3 DNA: TGCAGTGCTAGAGGAAAGGGGGCTCCCCTCGAGCAGTACTTC; CDR3 protein: CSARGKGAPLEQYF
D gene: .; clone size: few; J gene: TRBJ1-2; V gene: TRBV4-3; CDR3 DNA: TGCGCCAGCAGCCAAGAACCAGGAAGCTATGGCTACACCTTC; CDR3 protein: CASSQEPGSYGYTF
D gene: .; clone size: few; J gene: TRBJ1-2; V gene: TRBV12-3/TRBV12-4; CDR3 DNA: TGTGCCAGCAGTCCTCCCGGGGCGTCGGGTGGCTACACCTTC; CDR3 protein: CASSPPGASGGYTF
D gene: .; clone size: few; J gene: TRBJ1-1; V gene: TRBV6-4; CDR3 DNA: TGTGCCAGCAATTGGGGAATGAACACTGAAGCTTTCTTT; CDR3 protein: CASNWGMNTEAFF
D gene: .; clone size: few; J gene: TRBJ2-7; V gene: TRBV5-1; CDR3 DNA: TGCGCCAGCAGCTTGCAACTCGGCAGCCCCTACGAGCAGTACTTC; CDR3 protein: CASSLQLGSPYEQYF
D gene: .; clone size: many; J gene: TRBJ2-1; V gene: TRBV21-1; CDR3 DNA: TGTGCCAGCAGCAAAGTCGATAGCGGACGGGTAAATGAGCAGTTCTTC; CDR3 protein: CASSKVDSGRVNEQFF
D gene: TRBD2; clone size: few; J gene: TRBJ2-7; V gene: TRBV6-2/TRBV6-3; CDR3 DNA: TGTGCCAGCAGACTAGCGGGAGGACTCTACGAGCAGTACTTC; CDR3 protein: CASRLAGGLYEQYF
D gene: TRBD2; clone size: .; J gene: TRBJ2-3; V gene: TRBV12-3/TRBV12-4; CDR3 DNA: TGTGCCAGCAGTTTTACTAGCGGGAGGCGCACAGATACGCAGTATTTT; CDR3 protein: CASSFTSGRRTDTQYF
D gene: .; clone size: many; J gene: TRBJ2-3; V gene: TRBV29-1; CDR3 DNA: TGCAGCGTTGTATCTAGGGTTGATACGCAGTATTTT; CDR3 protein: CSVVSRVDTQYF
D gene: TRBD1; clone size: many; J gene: TRBJ2-1; V gene: TRBV7-2; CDR3 DNA: TGTGCCAGCAGCGCCCGAGTCGGGACAGGGGGCTACAATGAGCAGTTCTTC; CDR3 protein: CASSARVGTGGYNEQFF
D gene: TRBD1; clone size: .; J gene: TRBJ1-1; V gene: TRBV5-1; CDR3 DNA: TGCGCCAGCAGCTCAACCTGGACAGGGGGCGGTTTCGCTTTCTTT; CDR3 protein: CASSSTWTGGGFAFF
D gene: .; clone size: .; J gene: TRBJ1-1; V gene: TRBV29-1; CDR3 DNA: TGCAGCGGCGGAATATTGAACACTGAAGCTTTCTTT; CDR3 protein: CSGGILNTEAFF
D gene: TRBD2; clone size: many; J gene: TRBJ2-7; V gene: TRBV12-3/TRBV12-4; CDR3 DNA: TGTGCCAGCAGACTAGCGGGAGTCGGGGAGCAGTACTTC; CDR3 protein: CASRLAGVGEQYF
D gene: .; clone size: few; J gene: TRBJ2-2; V gene: TRBV10-1; CDR3 DNA: TGCGCCAGCACAATTGCCGGGGAGCTGTTTTTT; CDR3 protein: CASTIAGELFF
D gene: TRBD2; clone size: .; J gene: TRBJ2-2; V gene: TRBV6-2/TRBV6-3; CDR3 DNA: TGTGCCAGCTTGTTTGGCGGGAGCGGGGCCGGGGAGCTGTTTTTT; CDR3 protein: CASLFGGSGAGELFF
D gene: .; clone size: .; J gene: TRBJ2-1; V gene: TRBV19; CDR3 DNA: TGTGCCAGTAGTAGCTTACAGACCTACAATGAGCAGTTCTTC; CDR3 protein: CASSSLQTYNEQFF
D gene: .; clone size: .; J gene: TRBJ2-5; V gene: TRBV11-2; CDR3 DNA: TGTGCCAGCAGCTTAGAGACTAGGACTATACAAGAGACCCAGTACTTC; CDR3 protein: CASSLETRTIQETQYF
D gene: TRBD2; clone size: .; J gene: TRBJ2-7; V gene: TRBV7-9; CDR3 DNA: TGTGCCAGCAGCCCTCCGTACGATAGCGGGAGGGTAGGGCAGTACTTC; CDR3 protein: CASSPPYDSGRVGQYF
D gene: TRBD1; clone size: many; J gene: TRBJ2-1; V gene: TRBV29-1; CDR3 DNA: TGCAGCGTTGAACCCCGACAGGGGGGGAACAATGAGCAGTTCTTC; CDR3 protein: CSVEPRQGGNNEQFF
D gene: TRBD2; clone size: .; J gene: TRBJ2-3; V gene: TRBV7-9; CDR3 DNA: TGTGCCAGCAGCTTTGGGACTAGCGGGAGAGATACGCAGTATTTT; CDR3 protein: CASSFGTSGRDTQYF
D gene: TRBD2; clone size: few; J gene: TRBJ2-3; V gene: TRBV30; CDR3 DNA: TGTGCCTGGGCTCGGACTAGCGTCACAGATACGCAGTATTTT; CDR3 protein: CAWARTSVTDTQYF
D gene: .; clone size: few; J gene: TRBJ1-5; V gene: TRBV10-3; CDR3 DNA: TGTGCCATCAGTGACGGGCGTGACAATCAGCCCCAGCATTTT; CDR3 protein: CAISDGRDNQPQHF
D gene: .; clone size: few; J gene: TRBJ2-1; V gene: TRBV5-5; CDR3 DNA: TGTGCCAGCAGCGCCGCTTTAACAGGAGTGAACAATGAGCAGTTCTTC; CDR3 protein: CASSAALTGVNNEQFF
D gene: .; clone size: .; J gene: TRBJ1-6; V gene: TRBV5-1; CDR3 DNA: TGCGCCAGCAGCCCAAATCAGGGTTCCTCACCCCTCCACTTT; CDR3 protein: CASSPNQGSSPLHF
D gene: .; clone size: .; J gene: TRBJ2-1; V gene: TRBV20-1; CDR3 DNA: TGCAGTGCTAGGACTTTCTCCTACAATGAGCAGTTCTTC; CDR3 protein: CSARTFSYNEQFF
D gene: TRBD2; clone size: many; J gene: TRBJ2-7; V gene: TRBV5-1; CDR3 DNA: TGCGCCAGCAGCGCGGGACTAGCGTACGAGCAGTACTTC; CDR3 protein: CASSAGLAYEQYF
D gene: TRBD1; clone size: .; J gene: TRBJ1-3; V gene: TRBV12-3/TRBV12-4; CDR3 DNA: TGTGCCAGCAGTTCAGGGACAGGCTCCTCTGGAAACACCATATATTTT; CDR3 protein: CASSSGTGSSGNTIYF
D gene: .; clone size: .; J gene: TRBJ1-5; V gene: TRBV30; CDR3 DNA: TGTGCCTGGAGTGTACCGGGACCGCGCGGGAATCAGCCCCAGCATTTT; CDR3 protein: CAWSVPGPRGNQPQHF
D gene: .; clone size: .; J gene: TRBJ2-1; V gene: TRBV6-5; CDR3 DNA: TGTGCCAGCAGCCGAGCAGGCCGGCAGTTCTTC; CDR3 protein: CASSRAGRQFF
D gene: .; clone size: few; J gene: TRBJ2-5; V gene: TRBV5-1; CDR3 DNA: TGCGCCAGCAGCGTTTCTCCGGGACTCAGCCAAGAGACCCAGTACTTC; CDR3 protein: CASSVSPGLSQETQYF
D gene: .; clone size: few; J gene: TRBJ2-7; V gene: TRBV20-1; CDR3 DNA: TGCAGTGCTATAGCGGACTACGAGCAGTACTTC; CDR3 protein: CSAIADYEQYF
D gene: TRBD1; clone size: .; J gene: TRBJ1-6; V gene: TRBV3-1; CDR3 DNA: TGTGCCAGCAGCCAAGGGGAGGGACAGGGCACCCTCCACTTT; CDR3 protein: CASSQGEGQGTLHF
D gene: .; clone size: once; J gene: TRBJ2-5; V gene: TRBV7-8; CDR3 DNA: TGTGCCAGCAGCTCCCTGGGGCGAGGGGAGACCCAGTACTTC; CDR3 protein: CASSSLGRGETQYF
D gene: .; clone size: many; J gene: TRBJ2-3; V gene: TRBV12-3/TRBV12-4; CDR3 DNA: TGTGCCAGCAGAGTGGGGGGCCGTGCAGATACGCAGTATTTT; CDR3 protein: CASRVGGRADTQYF
D gene: TRBD1; clone size: .; J gene: TRBJ1-6; V gene: TRBV20-1; CDR3 DNA: TGCAGTGCGCGGACAGGGGGGAATTCACCCCTCAACTTT; CDR3 protein: CSARTGGNSPLNF
D gene: TRBD1; clone size: .; J gene: TRBJ1-1; V gene: TRBV29-1; CDR3 DNA: TGCAGCGTCGCACAGGGGGCAGACACTGAAGCTTTCTTT; CDR3 protein: CSVAQGADTEAFF
D gene: TRBD2; clone size: .; J gene: TRBJ2-7; V gene: TRBV6-1; CDR3 DNA: TGTGCCAGCAAGGGACTAGCGGGAGAAAATGGGGAGCAGTACTTC; CDR3 protein: CASKGLAGENGEQYF
D gene: .; clone size: many; J gene: TRBJ2-1; V gene: TRBV29-1; CDR3 DNA: TGCAGCGTTGACCCCCGCGTACTAAGCTCCTACAATGAGCAGTTCTTC; CDR3 protein: CSVDPRVLSSYNEQFF
D gene: TRBD1; clone size: .; J gene: TRBJ1-2; V gene: TRBV4-1; CDR3 DNA: TGCGCCAGCAGCCAAGTGACAGGGAGAAACTATGGCTACACCTTC; CDR3 protein: CASSQVTGRNYGYTF
D gene: TRBD1; clone size: .; J gene: TRBJ2-3; V gene: TRBV15; CDR3 DNA: TGTGCCACAGCCGGGACAGGGACAGATACGCAGTATTTT; CDR3 protein: CATAGTGTDTQYF
D gene: .; clone size: few; J gene: TRBJ2-3; V gene: TRBV9; CDR3 DNA: TGTGCCAGCAGCGTAGAGTTTGGGGATACGCTGTATTTT; CDR3 protein: CASSVEFGDTLYF
D gene: TRBD2; clone size: .; J gene: TRBJ2-2; V gene: TRBV27; CDR3 DNA: TGTGCCAGCAGTTTAAGGGCGGGGGGGCGAAGACCCGGGGAGCTGTTTTTT; CDR3 protein: CASSLRAGGRRPGELFF